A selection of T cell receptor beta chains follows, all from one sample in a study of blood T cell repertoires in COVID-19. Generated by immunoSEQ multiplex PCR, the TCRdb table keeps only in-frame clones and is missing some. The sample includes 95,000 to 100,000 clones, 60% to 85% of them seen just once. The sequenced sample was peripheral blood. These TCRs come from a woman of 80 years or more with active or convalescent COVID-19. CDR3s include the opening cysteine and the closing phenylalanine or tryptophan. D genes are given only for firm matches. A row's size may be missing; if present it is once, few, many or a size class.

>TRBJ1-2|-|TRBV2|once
TGTGCCAGCAGCCCACAGGGAGGGTATGGCTACACCTTC
CASSPQGGYGYTF
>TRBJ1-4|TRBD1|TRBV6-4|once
TGTGCCAGCAGCTACAGACAGGGTAATGAAAAACTGTTTTTT
CASSYRQGNEKLFF
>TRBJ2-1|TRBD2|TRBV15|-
TGTGCCACCAGCAGGGTTGGGGTAGCGGGAGGCCCCTACAATGAGCAGTTCTTC
CATSRVGVAGGPYNEQFF
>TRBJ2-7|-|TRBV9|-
TGTGCCAGCAGCGCGGGCGGGGACTGGGGGGTGTACGAGCAGTACTTC
CASSAGGDWGVYEQYF
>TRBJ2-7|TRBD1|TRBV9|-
TGTGCCAGCAGCACCGGACAGGGGCGATACGAGCAGTACTTC
CASSTGQGRYEQYF
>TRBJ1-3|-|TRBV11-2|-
TGTGCCAGCAGCACAGGCCACTCTGGAAACACCATATATTTT
CASSTGHSGNTIYF
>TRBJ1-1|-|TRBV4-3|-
TGCGCCAGCAGCCATCCCGGGGGTGGTCCCCTGGGCACTGAAGCTTTCTTT
CASSHPGGGPLGTEAFF
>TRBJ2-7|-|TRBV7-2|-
TGTGCCAGCAGCTTCCGGGACTCTTTCGAGCAGTACTTC
CASSFRDSFEQYF
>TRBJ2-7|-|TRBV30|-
TGTGCCTGGAGTGACGGTGCCTCCTACGAGCAGTACTTC
CAWSDGASYEQYF
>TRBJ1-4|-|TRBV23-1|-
TGCGCCAGCAGTCAATCGACAGCAACTAATGAAAAACTGTTTTTT
CASSQSTATNEKLFF
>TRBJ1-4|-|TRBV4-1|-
TGCGCCAGCAGCCAAGACAGGGGAACAGGGTCAACTAATGAAAAACTGTTTTTT
CASSQDRGTGSTNEKLFF
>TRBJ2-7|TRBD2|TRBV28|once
TGTGCCAGCAGGGGACTAGCGGGAAGGAACGAGCAGTACTTC
CASRGLAGRNEQYF
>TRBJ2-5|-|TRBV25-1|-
TGTGCCAGCAGATCGACCCTGGGGAGCCAAGGAGAGACCCAGTACTTC
CASRSTLGSQGETQYF
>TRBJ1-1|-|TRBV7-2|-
TGTGCCAGCAGCTTCTTCTCCCAAGCTTTCTTT
CASSFFSQAFF
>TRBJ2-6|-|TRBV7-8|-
TGTGCCAGCAGCTTATCTAGAAGGCCCCCACTCTCTGGGGCCAACGTCCTGACTTTC
CASSLSRRPPLSGANVLTF
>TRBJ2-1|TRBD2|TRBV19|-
TGTGCCAGTAGTATTGGCAGCGGGAGACTCGATGAGCAGTTCTTC
CASSIGSGRLDEQFF
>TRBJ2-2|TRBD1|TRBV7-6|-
TGTGCCAGCAGCTTAGGGACAGGGTACACCGGGGAGCTGTTTTTT
CASSLGTGYTGELFF
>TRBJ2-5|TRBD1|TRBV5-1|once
TGCGCCAGCAGCTCCCCAGGGGGCGTGGAGACCCAGTACTTC
CASSSPGGVETQYF
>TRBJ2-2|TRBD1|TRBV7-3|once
TGTGCCAGCAGCTTAGGCAGGGGGCCACCCCTGGCCGGGGAGCTGTTTTTT
CASSLGRGPPLAGELFF
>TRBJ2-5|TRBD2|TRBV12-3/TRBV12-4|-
TGTGCCAGCAGTCTGAGCGGGATCGAGACCCAGTACTTC
CASSLSGIETQYF
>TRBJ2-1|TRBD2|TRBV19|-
TGTGCCAGTGGTTCGGCTAGCGGGACTAGGAATGAGCAGTTCTTC
CASGSASGTRNEQFF
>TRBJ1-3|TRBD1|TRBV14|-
TGTGCCAGCAGCCAACGCCAGGGGGTTGGAAACACCATATATTTT
CASSQRQGVGNTIYF
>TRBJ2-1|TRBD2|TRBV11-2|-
TGTGCCAGCAGCTTAGGGGCGGGAGGTCGGAACAATGAGCAGTTCTTC
CASSLGAGGRNNEQFF
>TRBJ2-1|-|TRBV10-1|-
TGCGCCAGCGCCCGAGCCGAGCAGTTCTTC
CASARAEQFF
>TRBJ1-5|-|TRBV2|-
TGTGCCAGCATGTACGGGAAGGGCAACAATCAGCCCCAGCATTTT
CASMYGKGNNQPQHF
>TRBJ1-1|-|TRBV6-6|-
TGTGCCAGCAGTACCTATCCCGCGGACATGAACACTGAAGCTTTCTTT
CASSTYPADMNTEAFF
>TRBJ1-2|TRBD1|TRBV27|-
TGTGCCAGCAGTTTAAGGACAGGGGATGGCTACACCTTC
CASSLRTGDGYTF
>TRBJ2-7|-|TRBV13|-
TGTGCCAGCAGCTTAGCGGCCTTGGGCGGGGTGAGCTCCTACGAGCAGTACTTC
CASSLAALGGVSSYEQYF
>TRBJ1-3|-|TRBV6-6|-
TGTGCCAGCAGCGGTACAGGGTCCGGAAACACCATATATTTT
CASSGTGSGNTIYF
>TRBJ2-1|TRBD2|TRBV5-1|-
TGCGCCAGCAGCTTGCGGGGCGGGAGCTCCTACAATGAGCAGTTCTTC
CASSLRGGSSYNEQFF
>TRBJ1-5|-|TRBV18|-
TGTGCCAGCTCACTCGGGCAGGGTATGTATCAGCCCCAGCATTTT
CASSLGQGMYQPQHF
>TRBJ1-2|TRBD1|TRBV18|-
TGTGCCAGCTCACAGGGGGCAAGCTATGGCTACACCTTC
CASSQGASYGYTF
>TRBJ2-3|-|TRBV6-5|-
TGTGCCAGTGCCTACAAGGGGACAGATACGCAGTATTTT
CASAYKGTDTQYF
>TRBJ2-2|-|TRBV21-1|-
TGTGCCAGCAGCACTCTACTAGTTCCCGGGGAGCTGTTTTTT
CASSTLLVPGELFF
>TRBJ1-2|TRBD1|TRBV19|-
TGTGCCAGTAGGACCGAGGGACAGAGCTATGGCTACACCTTC
CASRTEGQSYGYTF
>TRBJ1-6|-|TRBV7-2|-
TGTGCCAGCAGCTTAAGTCAGGCGACAGACAATTCACCCCTCCACTTT
CASSLSQATDNSPLHF
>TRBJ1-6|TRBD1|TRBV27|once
TGTGCCAGCAGTTTCGCCACAGGGGGCAATAATTCACCCCTCCACTTT
CASSFATGGNNSPLHF
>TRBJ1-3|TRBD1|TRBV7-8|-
TGTGCCAGCAGCCCTACAGGGGGCGGGGGAAACACCATATATTTT
CASSPTGGGGNTIYF
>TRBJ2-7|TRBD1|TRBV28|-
TGTGCCAGCAGTAGGACAGGCATCGAGCAGTACTTC
CASSRTGIEQYF
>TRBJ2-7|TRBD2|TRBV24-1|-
TGTGCCACCAGTGGCCAGCGGGGAATTTACGAGCAGTACTTC
CATSGQRGIYEQYF
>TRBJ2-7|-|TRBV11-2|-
TGTGCCAGCAGCTCACGGCAGGGGAGTGTGCAGTACTTC
CASSSRQGSVQYF
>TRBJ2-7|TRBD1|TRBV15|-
TGTGCCACCAGCGGGGACAGGGCCTACGAGCAGTACTTC
CATSGDRAYEQYF
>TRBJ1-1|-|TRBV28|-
TGTGCCAGCAGTTATGTACAGGGAGGGACTGAAGCTTTCTTT
CASSYVQGGTEAFF
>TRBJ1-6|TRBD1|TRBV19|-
TGTGCCAGTAGTTCTCAACCGGGACAGGGCAATTCACCCCTCCACTTT
CASSSQPGQGNSPLHF
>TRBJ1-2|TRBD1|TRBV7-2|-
TGTGCCAGCAGCTTAGGTACCCAGGGGGGCTATGGCTACACCTTC
CASSLGTQGGYGYTF
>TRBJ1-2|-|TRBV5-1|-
TGCGCCCGCAGCTTGTCCGGGGCGGGGGGCTACACCTTC
CARSLSGAGGYTF
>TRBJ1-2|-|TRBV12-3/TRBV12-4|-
TGTGCCAGCAGTTTGGGCCCTAACTATGGCTACACCTTC
CASSLGPNYGYTF
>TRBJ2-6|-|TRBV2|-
TGTGCCAGCAGTGTCTGGACAAATCCTGGGGCCAACGTCCTGACTTTC
CASSVWTNPGANVLTF
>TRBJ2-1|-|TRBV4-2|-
TGTGCCAGCAGCCAAGACAACAGAAAAGACAATGAGCAGTTCTTC
CASSQDNRKDNEQFF
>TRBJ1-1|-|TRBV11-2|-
TGTGCCAGCAGCTTAACAGGCGGCGGCACTGAAGCTTTCTTT
CASSLTGGGTEAFF
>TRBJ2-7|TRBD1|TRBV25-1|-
TGTGCCAGCAGGGGGACAGGTGGGGTCGGTGAGGTGGACTTC
CASRGTGGVGEVDF
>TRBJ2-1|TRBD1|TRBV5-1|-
TGCGCCAGCGGGGGACAGGGCCCCTACAATGAGCAGTTCTTC
CASGGQGPYNEQFF
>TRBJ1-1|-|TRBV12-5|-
TGTGCTAGTGGTTTGGTACTGGGCAGTGCTGGGACTATGAACACTGAAGCTTTCTTT
CASGLVLGSAGTMNTEAFF
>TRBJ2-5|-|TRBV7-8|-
TGTGCCAGCAGTTATGGGCCCACGGAGACCCAGTACTTC
CASSYGPTETQYF
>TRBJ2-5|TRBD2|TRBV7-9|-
TGTGCCAGCAGAGGACTAGCGGGATCAGGAGAGACCCAGTACTTC
CASRGLAGSGETQYF
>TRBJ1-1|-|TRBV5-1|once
TGTGCCAGCAGCTTGTGGCAGATTAACACTGAAGCTTTCTTT
CASSLWQINTEAFF